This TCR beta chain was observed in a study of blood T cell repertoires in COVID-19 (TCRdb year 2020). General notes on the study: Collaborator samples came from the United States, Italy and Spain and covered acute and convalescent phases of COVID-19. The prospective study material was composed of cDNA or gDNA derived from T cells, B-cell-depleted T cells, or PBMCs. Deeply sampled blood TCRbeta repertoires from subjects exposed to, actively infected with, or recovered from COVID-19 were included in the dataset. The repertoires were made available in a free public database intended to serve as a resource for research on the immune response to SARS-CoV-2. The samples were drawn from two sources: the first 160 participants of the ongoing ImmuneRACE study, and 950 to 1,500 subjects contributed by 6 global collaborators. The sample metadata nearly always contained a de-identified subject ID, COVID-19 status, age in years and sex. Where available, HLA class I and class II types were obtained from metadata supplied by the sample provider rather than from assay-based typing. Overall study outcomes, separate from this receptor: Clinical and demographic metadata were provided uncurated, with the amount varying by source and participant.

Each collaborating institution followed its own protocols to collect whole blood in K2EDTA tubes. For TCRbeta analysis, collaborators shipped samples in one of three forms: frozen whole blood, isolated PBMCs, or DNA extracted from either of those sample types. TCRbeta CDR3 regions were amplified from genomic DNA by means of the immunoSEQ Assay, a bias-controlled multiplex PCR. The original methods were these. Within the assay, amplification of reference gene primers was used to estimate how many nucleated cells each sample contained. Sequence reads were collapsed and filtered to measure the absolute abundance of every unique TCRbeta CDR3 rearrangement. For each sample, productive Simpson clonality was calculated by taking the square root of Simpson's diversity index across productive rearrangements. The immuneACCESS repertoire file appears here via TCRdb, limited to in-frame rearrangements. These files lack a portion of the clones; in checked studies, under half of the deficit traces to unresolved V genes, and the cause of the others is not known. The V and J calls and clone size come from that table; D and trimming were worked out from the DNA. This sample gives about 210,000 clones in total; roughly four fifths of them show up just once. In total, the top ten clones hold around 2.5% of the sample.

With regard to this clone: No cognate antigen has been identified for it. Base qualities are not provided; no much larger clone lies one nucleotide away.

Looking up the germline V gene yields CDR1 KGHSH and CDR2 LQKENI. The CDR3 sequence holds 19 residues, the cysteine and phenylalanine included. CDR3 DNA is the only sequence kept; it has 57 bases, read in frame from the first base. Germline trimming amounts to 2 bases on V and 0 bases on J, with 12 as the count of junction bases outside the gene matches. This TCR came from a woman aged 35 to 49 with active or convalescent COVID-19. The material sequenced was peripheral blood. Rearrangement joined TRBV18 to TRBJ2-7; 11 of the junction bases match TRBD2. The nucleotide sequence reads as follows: TGTGCCAGCTCACCAGTGACTAGCGGGACTCGCCGCAGCTCCTACGAGCAGTACTTC. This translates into CASSPVTSGTRRSSYEQYF.